This T cell receptor beta chain is drawn from a study of shared clonotypes between healthy human individuals. Naivety among CD8 cells was defined by CD45RO negativity and positive CCR7 selection, thereby excluding terminally differentiated effector memory CD45RA+ cells. Assay used: immunoSEQ multiplex PCR; TCRdb lists only in-frame clones, some missing. The table lists about 580,000 clones, roughly 98% of them singletons. The CDR3 length is 16 residues. Trimming took 4 bases from V and 5 from J; bases not matched to a gene: 8. The germline V gene has CDR1 SGDLS and CDR2 YYNGEE. The J gene is TRBJ2-5, the V gene TRBV9; 13 nucleotides line up with TRBD2. The receptor was isolated from a man aged 30-40 years in good health. The sequencing sample was made of naive CD8+ T cells sorted from blood. The CDR3 reads CASSSGLAGVGETQYF. DNA for the CDR3: TGTGCCAGCAGCTCCGGACTAGCGGGAGTAGGTGAGACCCAGTACTTC.